This T cell receptor beta chain was retrieved from a study of blood T cells in healthy people across ages. Study conclusions and caveats: Long-lived donors had more naive CD4+ cells and higher diversity than aged donors. A roughly linear age-dependent decrease characterized TCR beta diversity per million T cells.

A second PCR of roughly 6 to 12 cycles used a sample-barcoded 5' primer and a J-beta primer mix. TCRdb re-derived calls from the 5' RACE reads in MiXCR, one entry per CDR3 protein. This sample has 650,000 to 800,000 distinct CDR3 sequences, with 40% to 50% found just once. The germline V gene has CDR1 DFQATT and CDR2 SNEGSKA (reference sequence). The CDR3 is 14 residues long. V was trimmed by 5 bases and J by 5 bases, leaving 16 bases between them. Healthy Caucasians from Russia aged roughly 6 to 90 served as donors. This clonotype was observed a handful of times. No antigen is known for it. The chain employs TRBV20-1 and TRBJ1-5, with D uncertain. The specimen sequenced was blood. The TCR was taken from a man aged 55 to 70 in good health. CDR3 sequence reads: CSAGVGRGDQPQHF. Here the CDR3 DNA reads TGCAGTGCTGGAGTCGGGCGGGGAGATCAGCCCCAGCATTTT.